This is a list of T cell receptor beta chains from one sample in a study of sequential checkpoint blockade in melanoma. Repertoires were generated with immunoSEQ multiplex PCR, while TCRdb's copy carries only in-frame clones and drops some. The profile shows 13,000 or so clones, more than 45% of them singletons. The material sequenced was CD8+ T cells sorted from blood (inferred from file names), taken from a patient given nivolumab and ipilimumab in sequence. Receptors were obtained from a human donor with melanoma. The CDR3 runs from the conserved cysteine through the conserved F or W. The D gene is left open where the match is weak. The size field is filled for only some rows; it gives once, few, many or a size class.

>few|TRBD1|TRBJ2-7|TRBV6-1
CASSEEGANYEQYF
TGTGCCAGCAGTGAAGAGGGGGCGAACTACGAGCAGTACTTC
>medium-sized|.|TRBJ1-2|TRBV6-5
CASSYGSTNYGYTF
TGTGCCAGCAGTTATGGGAGTACTAACTATGGCTACACCTTC
>few|.|TRBJ1-6|TRBV5-1
CASSLHPDKSSYNSPLHF
TGCGCCAGCAGCTTGCACCCGGACAAAAGCTCCTATAATTCACCCCTCCACTTT
>.|TRBD1|TRBJ2-1|TRBV29-1
CSEQGGQGADEQFF
TGCAGCGAACAAGGGGGACAGGGGGCGGATGAGCAGTTCTTC
>.|.|TRBJ1-5|TRBV11-2
CASSLYSNQPQHF
TGTGCCAGCAGCTTATATAGCAATCAGCCCCAGCATTTT
>.|.|TRBJ2-2|TRBV7-6
CASSAWDSLPGELFF
TGTGCCAGCAGCGCATGGGACTCATTACCCGGGGAGCTGTTTTTT
>.|TRBD1|TRBJ1-1|TRBV14
CASSQDWAQGAWDTEAFF
TGTGCCAGCAGCCAAGATTGGGCTCAGGGGGCTTGGGACACTGAAGCTTTCTTT
>once|TRBD2|TRBJ2-1|TRBV2
CASRAGTSPLDEQFF
TGTGCCAGCAGGGCCGGGACTAGCCCCCTAGATGAGCAGTTCTTC
>.|TRBD1|TRBJ1-1|TRBV7-6
CASSARQGPTEAFF
TGTGCCAGCAGCGCCCGACAGGGACCCACTGAAGCTTTCTTT
>.|.|TRBJ2-7|TRBV4-1
CASSQDRTESSYEQYF
TGCGCCAGCAGCCAAGATCGCACAGAGAGCTCCTACGAGCAGTACTTC
>once|TRBD1|TRBJ2-1|TRBV30
CAWSVYEGAREQFF
TGTGCCTGGAGTGTTTACGAGGGGGCGCGTGAGCAGTTCTTC
>.|.|TRBJ2-1|TRBV4-2
CASSPQSSSYNEQFF
TGTGCCAGCAGCCCACAGAGCAGTTCCTACAATGAGCAGTTCTTC
>.|TRBD1|TRBJ1-1|TRBV4-1
CASSQTGTGGTEAFF
TGCGCCAGCAGCCAAACCGGGACAGGGGGAACTGAAGCTTTCTTT
>.|.|TRBJ2-2|TRBV7-3
CASSLNLMSPRLAPTGELFF
TGTGCCAGCAGCTTAAACTTGATGTCGCCTAGGCTAGCACCCACCGGGGAGCTGTTTTTT
>.|.|TRBJ2-7|TRBV9
CASSVAGESEQYF
TGTGCCAGCAGCGTAGCGGGGGAGTCCGAGCAGTACTTC
>.|.|TRBJ1-4|TRBV7-6
CASSLGPHRDSQSNEKLFF
TGTGCCAGCAGCTTAGGTCCCCACAGAGATTCGCAAAGTAATGAAAAACTGTTTTTT
>few|.|TRBJ2-2|TRBV2
CASSEAEGLTGATNTGELFF
TGTGCCAGCAGTGAAGCAGAGGGACTTACAGGGGCAACGAACACCGGGGAGCTGTTTTTT
>.|.|TRBJ1-1|TRBV13
CASRPDTHYTEAFF
TGTGCCAGCAGACCGGACACACATTACACTGAAGCTTTCTTT
>.|TRBD1|TRBJ1-2|TRBV6-6
CASLLGAGQGDGYTF
TGTGCCAGCCTTCTGGGGGCGGGACAGGGGGATGGCTACACCTTC
>.|.|TRBJ2-7|TRBV6-5
CASGTTGALDEQYF
TGTGCCAGCGGGACGACAGGTGCTTTGGACGAGCAGTACTTC
>.|.|TRBJ1-2|TRBV4-2
CASSQDGGANYGYTF
TGTGCCAGCAGCCAAGATGGGGGGGCTAACTATGGCTACACCTTC
>few|.|TRBJ2-3|TRBV25-1
CAIAGAGGDTQYF
TGTGCCATCGCGGGGGCCGGGGGAGATACGCAGTATTTT
>once|.|TRBJ1-6|TRBV7-9
CATGGRDFNNSPLHF
TGTGCCACCGGCGGCAGAGATTTTAATAATTCACCCCTCCACTTT
>many|TRBD2|TRBJ2-1|TRBV19
CASSTVAGVYNEQFF
TGTGCCAGTAGTACAGTAGCGGGGGTATACAATGAGCAGTTCTTC
>.|TRBD2|TRBJ2-3|TRBV5-1
CASRSLAGSTDTQYF
TGTGCCAGCAGGTCACTAGCGGGGTCCACAGATACGCAGTATTTT
>.|.|TRBJ1-1|TRBV27
CASSLSQPGEGTEAFF
TGTGCCAGCAGTTTAAGTCAACCCGGGGAAGGCACTGAAGCTTTCTTT
>medium-sized|TRBD1|TRBJ2-7|TRBV15
CATSRLSTGGSYEQYF
TGTGCCACCAGCAGACTTTCGACAGGGGGGTCCTACGAGCAGTACTTC
>.|TRBD1|TRBJ1-2|TRBV27
CASSYTGTAYYGYTF
TGTGCCAGCAGTTACACCGGGACAGCTTACTATGGCTACACCTTC
>.|TRBD1|TRBJ2-5|TRBV27
CASSFGQGQETQYF
TGTGCCAGCAGTTTCGGACAGGGCCAAGAGACCCAGTACTTC
>few|.|TRBJ2-7|TRBV5-6
CASSLWTVSVRYEQYF
TGTGCCAGCAGCCTGTGGACAGTCTCAGTTCGGTACGAGCAGTACTTC
>.|TRBD1|TRBJ2-1|TRBV5-4
CASSLPGQGAGEQFF
TGTGCCAGCAGCTTACCGGGACAGGGGGCTGGGGAGCAGTTCTTC
>once|.|TRBJ2-1|TRBV7-9
CASSPSWGLPNNEQFF
TGTGCCAGCAGCCCCTCGTGGGGACTCCCTAATAATGAGCAGTTCTTC
>medium-sized|.|TRBJ1-2|TRBV14
CASSQGVGDGYGYTF
TGTGCCAGCAGCCAAGGGGTGGGAGACGGCTATGGCTACACCTTC
>few|TRBD1|TRBJ2-7|TRBV18
CASSPTDRASHEQYF
TGTGCCAGCTCACCAACGGACAGGGCCTCCCACGAGCAGTACTTC
>.|.|TRBJ2-7|TRBV21-1
CASETGGCYEQYF
TGTGCCAGCGAGACGGGGGGGTGCTACGAGCAGTACTTC
>.|.|TRBJ1-2|TRBV15
CATSRYQDPFYGYTF
TGTGCCACCAGCAGATACCAGGATCCCTTTTATGGCTACACCTTC
>.|TRBD1|TRBJ1-1|TRBV25-1
CASGNRGPSTEAFF
TGTGCCAGCGGGAACAGGGGACCGAGCACTGAAGCTTTCTTT
>.|.|TRBJ1-6|TRBV4-1
CASSQGPLNSPLHF
TGCGCCAGCAGCCAAGGGCCTCTTAATTCACCCCTCCACTTT
>.|TRBD1|TRBJ2-7|TRBV19
CASSIGQGFWYEQYF
TGTGCCAGTAGTATCGGACAGGGGTTTTGGTACGAGCAGTACTTC
>.|.|TRBJ2-2|TRBV6-1
CASNEEPDTGELFF
TGTGCCAGCAACGAGGAGCCGGACACCGGGGAGCTGTTTTTT
>.|.|TRBJ1-3|TRBV4-1
CASSQETEISGNTIYF
TGCGCCAGCAGCCAAGAGACAGAGATCTCTGGAAACACCATATATTTT
>.|TRBD2|TRBJ2-7|TRBV30
CAWMAGGHYEQYF
TGTGCCTGGATGGCGGGAGGCCATTACGAGCAGTACTTC
>.|TRBD1|TRBJ2-7|TRBV10-2
CASSESGTGSYEQYF
TGCGCCAGCAGTGAGTCGGGGACAGGTTCCTACGAGCAGTACTTC
>.|TRBD1|TRBJ2-7|TRBV27
CASSLRDRSYEQYF
TGTGCCAGCAGTTTACGGGACAGATCCTACGAGCAGTACTTC
>once|.|TRBJ2-5|TRBV11-2
CASKEGVAPEETQYF
TGTGCCAGCAAAGAGGGCGTAGCCCCCGAGGAGACCCAGTACTTC
>few|.|TRBJ2-7|TRBV19
CASSIWAGDNLGYEQYF
TGTGCCAGTAGTATTTGGGCAGGCGATAACCTGGGTTACGAGCAGTACTTC
>.|.|TRBJ2-1|TRBV7-7
CASSQETVGGGNNEQFF
TGTGCCAGCAGCCAAGAGACTGTGGGCGGCGGGAACAATGAGCAGTTCTTC
>few|TRBD2|TRBJ2-7|TRBV27
CASSSAGTSSYEQYF
TGTGCCAGCAGTTCCGCCGGGACTAGCTCTTACGAGCAGTACTTC
>.|.|TRBJ1-1|TRBV9
CASSGRGVGDTEAFF
TGTGCCAGCAGCGGCAGGGGTGTGGGTGACACTGAAGCTTTCTTT
>few|.|TRBJ2-7|TRBV29-1
CSVLSGFSYEQYF
TGCAGCGTTCTTAGCGGCTTTTCCTACGAGCAGTACTTC
>.|TRBD1|TRBJ1-2|TRBV5-5
CASSFSDAGGLNYGYTF
TGTGCCAGCAGCTTCTCCGACGCAGGGGGACTTAACTATGGCTACACCTTC
>medium-sized|.|TRBJ1-1|TRBV6-4
CASIPRAGANTEAFF
TGTGCCAGCATACCGCGGGCAGGCGCGAACACTGAAGCTTTCTTT
>.|.|TRBJ1-5|TRBV7-6
CASSPGPVGAYSNQPQHF
TGTGCCAGCAGCCCAGGACCCGTTGGGGCGTATAGCAATCAGCCCCAGCATTTT
>.|TRBD1|TRBJ2-6|TRBV7-9
CASSLYQGGLGANVLTF
TGTGCCAGCAGCTTATATCAAGGGGGCTTGGGGGCCAACGTCCTGACTTTC
>.|.|TRBJ2-1|TRBV9
CASSPRTTTLYNEQFF
TGTGCCAGCAGCCCCCGGACGACTACTCTGTACAATGAGCAGTTCTTC
>.|TRBD2|TRBJ2-7|TRBV7-6
CASSQVRTSGLYEQYF
TGTGCCAGCAGCCAAGTCAGGACTAGCGGTCTCTACGAGCAGTACTTC
>few|TRBD1|TRBJ2-7|TRBV11-1
CASSPPGRGHLEQYF
TGTGCCAGCAGCCCGCCGGGCAGGGGGCATCTCGAGCAGTACTTC
>medium-sized|TRBD1|TRBJ1-3|TRBV27
CASSLTGDSGNTIYF
TGTGCCAGCAGTCTCACAGGGGACTCTGGAAACACCATATATTTT
>.|.|TRBJ2-7|TRBV11-2
CASSLGLEGFYEQYF
TGTGCCAGCAGCTTAGGACTTGAGGGCTTCTACGAGCAGTACTTC